This is a list of T cell receptor beta chains from one sample in a study of Graves' ophthalmopathy and Graves' hyperthyroidism. TCRdb used MiXCR to reprocess the multiplex PCR reads, holding one entry per CDR3 protein. The sample shows about 340,000 distinct CDR3 sequences, about a sixth of them seen only once. Sequencing was carried out using peripheral blood. These receptors all come from an adult man with Graves' ophthalmopathy. Each CDR3 is given with its conserved first and last residue. A D gene is named only where the DNA matches it firmly. Size is omitted from some rows. Given values are once, few, many or a class for expanded clones.

clone_size	v_call	j_call	d_call	cdr3_nt	cdr3_aa
many	TRBV6-1	TRBJ2-5	TRBD2	TGTGCCAGCAGGAGACTAGCGGGAGGGCGGGAGACCCAGTACTTC	CASRRLAGGRETQYF
many	TRBV30	TRBJ1-2	.	TGTGCCTGGAGTGTACGGAGAGGTGGCGGCTACACCTTC	CAWSVRRGGGYTF
.	TRBV6-5	TRBJ1-2	TRBD1	TGTGCCAGCAGTTACGTCCGGACAGGGGGCATAAGCTACACCTTC	CASSYVRTGGISYTF
many	TRBV7-8	TRBJ2-5	TRBD2	TGTGCCAGCAAGAAGCGGGGGCTAGAGACCCAGTACTTC	CASKKRGLETQYF
many	TRBV6-5	TRBJ1-2	.	TGTGCCAGCAGCGACTCGACAGTCTATGGCTACACCTTC	CASSDSTVYGYTF
many	TRBV27	TRBJ1-1	TRBD1	TGTGCCAGCAGCCCCGGGACAGGGGGCGCCGAGATGACTGAAGCTTTCTTT	CASSPGTGGAEMTEAFF
.	TRBV6-1	TRBJ2-7	.	TGTGCCAGCAGTGAGACCCTTAACCCCTACGAGCAGTACTTC	CASSETLNPYEQYF
many	TRBV7-9	TRBJ2-7	TRBD1	TGTGCCAGCAGTTTCGGACAGGGGTTTCCCTACGAGCAGTACTTC	CASSFGQGFPYEQYF
few	TRBV11-2	TRBJ2-2	TRBD2	TGTGCCAGCAGCTTCCGCAGCGGGAGTGTCACCGGGGAGCTGTTTTTT	CASSFRSGSVTGELFF
few	TRBV28	TRBJ1-2	.	TGTGCCAGCAGTTTACCTGGGGTAATGGAGGGCGACTATGGCTACACCTTC	CASSLPGVMEGDYGYTF
many	TRBV7-2	TRBJ2-2	.	TGTGCCAGCAGGAACTTTCAGGACGGGGAGCTGTTTTTT	CASRNFQDGELFF
many	TRBV7-8	TRBJ1-1	TRBD1	TGTGCCAGCAGCTTACCCACGGGACAGGGGGGGAACACTGAAGCTTTCTTT	CASSLPTGQGGNTEAFF
.	TRBV6-1	TRBJ2-5	.	TGTGCCAGCAGTGAAGCGCCGGACGGAGGAGAGACCCAGTACTTC	CASSEAPDGGETQYF
many	TRBV2	TRBJ1-5	TRBD1	TGTGCCAGCCTCCGGGACAGTAATCAGCCCCAGCATTTT	CASLRDSNQPQHF
few	TRBV3-1	TRBJ2-7	.	TGTGCCAGCAGCCCGGACTCCTACGAGCATTACTTC	CASSPDSYEHYF
once	TRBV15	TRBJ1-5	.	TGTGCCACCAGCAGGCAGCCCCAGCATTTT	CATSRQPQHF